A selection of T cell receptor beta chains follows, all from one sample in a study of blood T cells in healthy people across ages. TCRdb reprocessed the 5' RACE reads via MiXCR and lists one record per CDR3 protein. The sample has 650,000 to 1,000,000 distinct CDR3 sequences; about 46% are singletons. The sample taken for sequencing was blood. These receptors were collected from an older man in good health. Each CDR3 is given without its conserved first and last residue. The order of the fields is V gene, CDR3 protein.

TRBV6-2/TRBV6-3,ASSYSTRGAYEQY
TRBV20-1,SARDGTADRRVDTYEQY
TRBV5-1,ASSLLQDYGYT
TRBV7-8,ASSLAGNSGTDTQY
TRBV20-1,SARTSGTSAGSYNEQF
TRBV6-6,ASSVRQNTEAF
TRBV10-3,AISGRTSGVNNEQY
TRBV3-1,ASSQVAANTDTQY
TRBV28,ASSLTGTREQF
TRBV25-1,ASSSFNPNYEQY
TRBV5-6,ASNPSGRGGEQF
TRBV12-3/TRBV12-4,ASSFGGGRLYEQY
TRBV20-1,SARTSGSGTDTQY
TRBV28,ASSLLVGVGTGRYEQY
TRBV28,ASGRTSGRADTQY
TRBV14,ASSQGDITSTDTQY
TRBV7-2,ASSLGAGQGEETQY